These T cell receptor beta chains were read from a single sample in a study of Graves' ophthalmopathy and Graves' hyperthyroidism. TCRdb processed the multiplex PCR reads anew with MiXCR; each CDR3 protein has one entry. The sample has about 370,000 distinct CDR3 sequences; around 19% are singletons. The material sequenced was peripheral blood. The receptors stem from a woman aged 18-35 years with Graves' ophthalmopathy. Both conserved end residues are part of each CDR3. A D gene is named only where the DNA matches it firmly. The size field is filled for only some rows; it gives once, few, many or a size class.

J,size,V,D,DNA,CDR3
TRBJ2-7,NA,TRBV7-8,TRBD1,TGTGCCAGCAGCTTCCGGGACAGGGGAGTATACGAGCAGTACTTC,CASSFRDRGVYEQYF
TRBJ2-5,many,TRBV6-5,NA,TGTGCCAGCAGGGGAGTATCGCAAGAGACCCAGTACTTC,CASRGVSQETQYF
TRBJ1-5,many,TRBV19,NA,TGTGCCAGTAGTATACTCCCCGGGTGGAATCAGCCCCAGCATTTT,CASSILPGWNQPQHF
TRBJ2-3,few,TRBV5-1,NA,TGCGCCAGCAGCTTGGGGCAGGGAAGGATTGCAGATACGCAGTATTTT,CASSLGQGRIADTQYF
TRBJ2-7,many,TRBV6-1,TRBD1,TGTGCCAGCAGTCCCGGGACAGGGGTCTACGAGCAGTACTTC,CASSPGTGVYEQYF
TRBJ1-5,many,TRBV20-1,NA,TGCAGTGCTAGAGATTCGGACAGCAATCAGCCCCAGCATTTT,CSARDSDSNQPQHF
TRBJ1-1,many,TRBV10-3,NA,TGTGCCATCAGTGATATGGGCACTGAAGCTTTCTTT,CAISDMGTEAFF
TRBJ2-5,NA,TRBV7-2,TRBD2,TGTGCCAGCAGCTTAGTAGCGGGAGTTTTCTTC,CASSLVAGVFF
TRBJ1-5,many,TRBV20-1,NA,TGCAGTACCCCCGCGAGGGCCGTCCAGCATTTT,CSTPARAVQHF
TRBJ2-2,many,TRBV6-2/TRBV6-3,NA,TGTGCCAGCAGTTACTCGGCCAGAGACACCGGGGAGCTGTTTTTT,CASSYSARDTGELFF
TRBJ1-1,NA,TRBV19,NA,TGTGCCATGAGAGGGACGGCGAACACTGAAGCTTTCTTT,CAMRGTANTEAFF
TRBJ1-6,many,TRBV9,NA,TGTGCCAGCAGCGTCACCCAGGGTGGATCACCCCTCCACTTT,CASSVTQGGSPLHF
TRBJ1-1,many,TRBV10-3,NA,TGTGCCACCCGAGGGAACACTGAAGCTTTCTTT,CATRGNTEAFF
TRBJ2-2,many,TRBV11-2,TRBD2,TGTGCCAGCAGCTCCGGGGGGAGTGGCGTCACCGGGGAGCTGTTTTTT,CASSSGGSGVTGELFF
TRBJ2-3,many,TRBV7-2,NA,TGTGCCAGCAGAAGCCGGTACATAAGCACAGATACGCAGTATTTT,CASRSRYISTDTQYF
TRBJ1-1,many,TRBV12-3/TRBV12-4,NA,TGTGCCAGCACCGTTGGCCTGGGCACTGAAGCTTTCTTT,CASTVGLGTEAFF
TRBJ2-5,few,TRBV12-3/TRBV12-4,NA,TGTGCCAGCAGTCCCCGAGGTTGGCAAGAGACCCAGTACTTC,CASSPRGWQETQYF
TRBJ2-7,many,TRBV20-1,NA,TGCAGTGCTAGAGATCGGCCACTGATATCCTACGAGCAGTACTTC,CSARDRPLISYEQYF
TRBJ2-4,many,TRBV29-1,TRBD1,TGCAGCGTTGACCCGACAGGGACGGGGAACATTCAGTACTTC,CSVDPTGTGNIQYF
TRBJ1-6,many,TRBV20-1,NA,TGCAGTGCTAGAGAGCTGACCGGGACCTATAATTCACCCCTCCACTTT,CSARELTGTYNSPLHF
TRBJ2-6,NA,TRBV19,TRBD1,TGTGCCAGTAGTACCACCGGGACAGGAAGCTCTGGGGCCAACGTCCTGACTTTC,CASSTTGTGSSGANVLTF
TRBJ2-5,many,TRBV5-1,TRBD2,TGCGCCGGTAGAAGGACTAGCGGGGAAGAGACCCAGTACTTC,CAGRRTSGEETQYF
TRBJ2-2,many,TRBV30,NA,TGTGCCTGGAGTGTACGGGTGTCGCACACCGGGGAGCTGTTTTTT,CAWSVRVSHTGELFF
TRBJ2-7,many,TRBV7-2,NA,TGTGCCAGCAGCTTATACTACGAGCAGTACTTC,CASSLYYEQYF
TRBJ1-2,many,TRBV10-3,TRBD1,TGTGCCATCAACCTACAGGGGTCTGGCTACACCTTC,CAINLQGSGYTF
TRBJ1-1,many,TRBV20-1,NA,TGCAGTGCTAGAGGCTGGTGGCAGGGGAACTATGAAGCTTTCTTT,CSARGWWQGNYEAFF
TRBJ1-1,many,TRBV10-3,NA,TGTGCCATCATGGTACAACCGAACACTGAAGCTTTCTTT,CAIMVQPNTEAFF
TRBJ2-7,NA,TRBV12-3/TRBV12-4,NA,TGTGCCAGCAGTTTAGCGCTCCAGCAGGCGCAGTACTTC,CASSLALQQAQYF
TRBJ2-7,many,TRBV12-3/TRBV12-4,TRBD2,TGTGCCAGCAGTCCCGGGACTAGCAGTCTCCGCTACGAGCAGTACTTC,CASSPGTSSLRYEQYF
TRBJ2-7,NA,TRBV14,NA,TGTGCCAGCAGCCAAAGACCCCTGTCGGGCGAGCAGTACTTC,CASSQRPLSGEQYF
TRBJ2-7,NA,TRBV6-5,NA,TGTGCCAGCAGTTTTCGGAGCGGACACTCCTACGAGCAGTACTTC,CASSFRSGHSYEQYF
TRBJ1-5,many,TRBV6-5,NA,TGTGCCAGCGTTGGGGGGAATAGCAATCAGCCCCAGCATTTT,CASVGGNSNQPQHF
TRBJ1-6,NA,TRBV30,TRBD1,TGTGCCTGGCTGGGACAGGAGGGTAATTCACCCCTCCACTTT,CAWLGQEGNSPLHF